This TCR beta chain was recorded in a study of blood T cells in healthy people across ages. The wider study: When template switching was applied, about one barcoded beta molecule was captured per two T cells.

A J-beta primer mix and a sample-barcoded 5' primer were used in a second PCR of about 7 to 12 cycles. TCRdb reprocessed the 5' RACE reads with MiXCR, giving one entry per CDR3 protein. The table has 500,000 to 650,000 distinct CDR3 sequences, around 27% seen once. Germline lookup yields CDR1 LGHDT and CDR2 YNNKEL (reference sequence). V lost 6 bases, J lost 8 bases, and 8 bases lay in between. The CDR3 loop spans 11 amino acids. These sequences were also reported in another study, on T cells of mothers and their children. As that report states: Related and unrelated pairs show similar shaping of TCR recombination output by thymic selection. Related mother-child pairs shared slightly more overlap than unrelated pairs, but the difference was non-significant.

The origin of this receptor is a boy aged 2 to 9 in good health. Sequenced sample: blood. The rearrangement links TRBV3-1 to TRBJ1-3; D not certain. The CDR3 sequence is CASRNSDTIYF. The CDR3 DNA reads TGTGCCAGCAGAAACTCGGACACCATATATTTT.